This record looks at one T cell receptor beta chain sequence and its context. The CDR3 sequence is 14 residues long. Germline assignment: CDR1 MGHRA and CDR2 YSYEKL. With 3 bases clipped from V and 5 bases from J, the junction kept 4 bases outside the gene matches. The participants were between about 18 and 100 years old and came from about two dozen US areas. Allocation to cohorts depended on clinical history reported by the participants. The assay was immunoSEQ multiplex PCR, and TCRdb's table has in-frame clones only and misses some. Here the sample spans around 190,000 clones, around 83% being singletons. The data derive from a study of blood T cell repertoires in COVID-19. Study as a whole: In Cohort 3, a recovered donor had either two negative PCRs, clearance, or symptom resolution. Sources were T cells, B-cell-depleted T cells, or PBMCs; the material itself was cDNA or gDNA.

V usage is TRBV4-1 and J usage is TRBJ1-2; 9 nucleotides match TRBD1. The sample taken for sequencing was PBMCs or T cells enriched from blood (not recorded which). The TCR originated in a woman between 35 and 50 years old in a cohort exposed to, infected with or recovered from COVID-19 (not recorded which). CDR3 protein: CASSHGTGRYGYTF. The CDR3 DNA sequence: TGCGCCAGCAGCCACGGGACAGGGAGATATGGCTACACCTTC.